Listed here is a single TCR beta chain. What it binds is unknown. Sequencing was performed with immunoSEQ multiplex PCR; in TCRdb, only in-frame clones are kept and a portion is missing. The sample yields just over 40,000 clones, approximately 81% seen once. The data derive from a study of OX40 agonist ivuxolimab in advanced cancers. The overall study: Those enrolled were about 80% male, with a mean age of about 66 years and ages from about 20 to 85. Three patients responded partially, comprising one with hepatocellular carcinoma and two with cutaneous melanoma.

General observations from the study: Both blood CD4+ and CD8+ T cells showed clonal growth by week 6 at 0.1 to 3.0 mg/kg.

Blood sampling was done at baseline, cycle 4 day 1, and cycle 7 day 1. The CDR3 sequence is 16 residues long. Germline CDR1 and CDR2: SGDLS and YYNGEE. V dropped 0 bases and J dropped 4 bases, with 17 bases sitting between them. The chain employs TRBV9 and TRBJ2-7, with a possible D match to TRBD2 (6 bases). Specimen: CD4+ or CD8+ T cells sorted from blood, collected in a trial of the OX40 agonist ivuxolimab. The receptor comes from an adult with an advanced solid tumor such as melanoma, head and neck, liver or kidney cancer. The CDR3 sequence is CASSVAAGTGLYEQYF. As DNA, the CDR3 is TGTGCCAGCAGCGTAGCCGCCGGGACGGGACTTTACGAGCAGTACTTC.